This TCR beta chain derives from a study of circulating CD8 cells and anti-PD-1 response in melanoma. Trimming took 6 bases from V and 5 from J, leaving 16 bases between them. The CDR3 runs 14 residues. Germline V gene data show CDR1 as WNHNN and CDR2 as SYGVQD (reference sequence). This clonotype qualifies as medium-sized (0.01 to 0.1%). Using approximately 15 ng of total RNA, TCR libraries were made with the QIAseq Immune Repertoire TCR panel. TCRdb itself ran the reads through MiXCR, one entry per CDR3 protein. The sample has more than 650 distinct CDR3 sequences, roughly 7% seen once. Sorting of live CD3+CD8+TCRalphabeta+ cells by PD-1 and/or TIGIT gave four subsets.

The J gene is TRBJ1-2, the V gene TRBV10-1, with D possibly matching TRBD1 (5 bases). The TCR was taken from a human donor with melanoma. The material sequenced was CD8+ T cells from PBMCs, taken at baseline or after one month of anti-PD-1 therapy (not recorded which). The CDR3 region has the DNA TGCGCCAGCAGAGAGGATGACAGAGAGTATGGCTACACCTTC. It translates to CASREDDREYGYTF.